This TCR beta chain was retrieved from a study of T-cell memory formation after mild COVID-19. CDR1 and CDR2 (germline): KGHSH, LQKENI. CDR3 size: 14 residues. J gave up 2 bases and V 7 bases, and 7 bases lay outside the gene matches. One entry per CDR3 protein, called by TCRdb with MiXCR from the 5' RACE reads. The sample consists of around 370,000 distinct CDR3 sequences, about 21% of them appearing once. The sample was PBMCs or a T cell subset sorted from them (not recorded which). This sequence joins TRBV18 and TRBJ2-5; the match to TRBD1 covers 7 bases. This sequence originates from an adult woman who had mild COVID-19 (a few samples of this study predate the infection). Cell type and time point are not known. Written as DNA, the CDR3 is TGTGCCAGCTTTACCGGACAGGTTCAAGAGACCCAGTACTTC. Its protein is CASFTGQVQETQYF.